A selection of T cell receptor beta chains follows, all from one sample in a study of T-cell reconstitution after alpha-beta-depleted transplantation in children. TCRdb used MiXCR to reprocess the PCR reads, holding one entry per CDR3 protein. In the table there are a few hundred thousand distinct CDR3 sequences, around 25% of which are singletons. The specimen comprised PBMCs, sampled before TCRalphabeta/CD19-depleted stem cell transplant. The receptors stem from a girl aged 2 to 9 with Fanconi anemia, due to receive a stem cell transplant. Both conserved end residues are part of each CDR3. A D gene is named only where the DNA matches it firmly. Expanded clones are given a class, and other clones once, few, many or no size at all.

J: TRBJ2-2
D: .
V: TRBV6-6
size: once
DNA: TGTGCCAGCAGTCACAGGCCGGGCGGGGAGCTGTTTTTT
CDR3: CASSHRPGGELFF

J: TRBJ2-7
D: .
V: TRBV10-3
size: .
DNA: TGTGCCATCAGTGAGTCGTGGGAGCAGTACTTC
CDR3: CAISESWEQYF

J: TRBJ2-3
D: .
V: TRBV29-1
size: .
DNA: TGCAGCCTCCGCCCGTGGGGCACAGATACGCAGTATTTT
CDR3: CSLRPWGTDTQYF

J: TRBJ2-1
D: .
V: TRBV21-1
size: .
DNA: TGTGCCAGCAGCAAACCCTTCGACAGGGGCTACTCCTACAATGAGCAGTTCTTC
CDR3: CASSKPFDRGYSYNEQFF

J: TRBJ2-7
D: .
V: TRBV11-1
size: .
DNA: TGTGCCAGCAGCTTAGACACAGGAGGGGATCCCTACGAGCAGTACTTC
CDR3: CASSLDTGGDPYEQYF

J: TRBJ2-5
D: .
V: TRBV5-1
size: few
DNA: TGCGCCAGCAGCTTGCAGGGTACAGAGACCCAGTACTTC
CDR3: CASSLQGTETQYF

J: TRBJ2-5
D: .
V: TRBV7-3
size: many
DNA: TGTGCCAGCAGCTGGAGGGGAGAGACCCAGTACTTC
CDR3: CASSWRGETQYF

J: TRBJ2-5
D: TRBD2
V: TRBV29-1
size: .
DNA: TGCAGCGTAAGAGGGACTAACTTTGAGACCCAGTACTTC
CDR3: CSVRGTNFETQYF

J: TRBJ1-1
D: .
V: TRBV20-1
size: many
DNA: TGCAGTGCTAGGAGGGAGATGTACACTGAAGCTTTCTTT
CDR3: CSARREMYTEAFF

J: TRBJ2-2
D: TRBD2
V: TRBV10-3
size: many
DNA: TGTGCCATCAGTGACCCCGGGGGAACTAGCGGCACCGGGGAGCTGTTTTTT
CDR3: CAISDPGGTSGTGELFF

J: TRBJ2-1
D: .
V: TRBV5-1
size: few
DNA: TGCGCCAGCAGCTTGGGGTGGGACTATGAGCAGTTCTTC
CDR3: CASSLGWDYEQFF

J: TRBJ2-7
D: .
V: TRBV29-1
size: many
DNA: TGCAGCGTTGAAGACGTAAATGGAGACTCCTACGAGCAGTACTTC
CDR3: CSVEDVNGDSYEQYF

J: TRBJ2-7
D: .
V: TRBV20-1
size: many
DNA: TGCAGTGCTAGAGATACTTCGGCGGGACTCTCGTGGGAGCAGTACTTC
CDR3: CSARDTSAGLSWEQYF

J: TRBJ2-4
D: .
V: TRBV5-1
size: few
DNA: TGCGCCAGCAGCTTGCTGTCTACTCAACCCTTAAACATTCAGTACTTC
CDR3: CASSLLSTQPLNIQYF

J: TRBJ2-7
D: .
V: TRBV20-1
size: few
DNA: TGCAGTGCTAGAGATCGGTCCAGGGGCACCTACGAGCAGTACTTC
CDR3: CSARDRSRGTYEQYF

J: TRBJ2-7
D: TRBD2
V: TRBV7-2
size: .
DNA: TGTGCCAGCAGCCCCCGGACTAGCGGGACCCACGAGCAGTACTTC
CDR3: CASSPRTSGTHEQYF

J: TRBJ2-1
D: .
V: TRBV18
size: few
DNA: TGTGCCAGCTCACCTACGGGGCGGGGAAATGAGCAGTTCTTC
CDR3: CASSPTGRGNEQFF

J: TRBJ2-5
D: TRBD2
V: TRBV5-1
size: .
DNA: TGCGCCAGCAGCTTAATGACTAGCGCACAAGAGACCCAGTACTTC
CDR3: CASSLMTSAQETQYF

J: TRBJ2-3
D: .
V: TRBV3-1
size: many
DNA: TGTGCCAGCAGCCAGCGGGAAGGACGGGATACGCAGTATTTT
CDR3: CASSQREGRDTQYF

J: TRBJ1-6
D: TRBD1
V: TRBV20-1
size: .
DNA: TGCAGTGCTAGAGATCCGACAGGGGCGGGATCACCCCTCCACTTT
CDR3: CSARDPTGAGSPLHF

J: TRBJ2-7
D: .
V: TRBV20-1
size: .
DNA: TGCAGTGCCATGGACCGTCACTACGAGCAGTACTTC
CDR3: CSAMDRHYEQYF

J: TRBJ2-3
D: TRBD2
V: TRBV29-1
size: many
DNA: TGCAGCGTGGAAGACTTAGCGGGAGGCACAGATACGCAGTATTTT
CDR3: CSVEDLAGGTDTQYF

J: TRBJ1-2
D: TRBD1
V: TRBV28
size: few
DNA: TGTGCCAGCAGTTTAATTGTGACAGGGGGCATCTATGGCTACACCTTC
CDR3: CASSLIVTGGIYGYTF

J: TRBJ1-2
D: .
V: TRBV12-3/TRBV12-4
size: .
DNA: TGTGCCAGCAGTTTTCGCGGGCAGGGCCATGGCTACACCTTC
CDR3: CASSFRGQGHGYTF

J: TRBJ1-5
D: TRBD1
V: TRBV28
size: few
DNA: TGTGCCAGCAGTTCGCTCGACAGGGTTAATCAGCCCCAGCATTTT
CDR3: CASSSLDRVNQPQHF

J: TRBJ2-7
D: TRBD2
V: TRBV29-1
size: .
DNA: TGCAGCGTTTATGCGGGGGGAGGCTACGAGCAGTACTTC
CDR3: CSVYAGGGYEQYF

J: TRBJ2-1
D: .
V: TRBV5-6
size: many
DNA: TGTGCCAGCAGGATTAGCTCAGTCCACAATGAGCAGTTCTTC
CDR3: CASRISSVHNEQFF

J: TRBJ2-1
D: .
V: TRBV7-9
size: .
DNA: TGTGCCAGCAGCTTAGTGACGACAGACAATGAGCAGTTCTTC
CDR3: CASSLVTTDNEQFF

J: TRBJ2-2
D: TRBD1
V: TRBV29-1
size: .
DNA: TGCAGTGTGACAGGGAAAGAGAACACCGGGGAGCTGTTTTTT
CDR3: CSVTGKENTGELFF

J: TRBJ1-2
D: .
V: TRBV14
size: .
DNA: TGTGCCAGCAGCCAAGGGTACAGGGACGGCTACACCTTC
CDR3: CASSQGYRDGYTF

J: TRBJ2-5
D: TRBD2
V: TRBV29-1
size: many
DNA: TGCAGCGTCGCGAGCACCGGGGGGTACCAAGAGACCCAGTACTTC
CDR3: CSVASTGGYQETQYF

J: TRBJ2-1
D: TRBD1
V: TRBV29-1
size: .
DNA: TGCAGCGTTGAAGGGGGGACAGGGATCAATGAGCAGTTCTTC
CDR3: CSVEGGTGINEQFF

J: TRBJ2-1
D: TRBD2
V: TRBV24-1
size: many
DNA: TGTGCCACCAGTGATTTGGGGAGCGGGAGTGTTGGGAGCTCCTACAATGAGCAGTTCTTC
CDR3: CATSDLGSGSVGSSYNEQFF

J: TRBJ1-1
D: .
V: TRBV5-1
size: few
DNA: TGCGCCAGCAGCTTGGATCCAGGGGTGAACACTGAAGCTTTCTTT
CDR3: CASSLDPGVNTEAFF

J: TRBJ1-4
D: .
V: TRBV29-1
size: many
DNA: TGCAGCGTTGAATTTGGAGACGGCAATGAAAAACTGTTTTTT
CDR3: CSVEFGDGNEKLFF

J: TRBJ1-3
D: .
V: TRBV5-4
size: .
DNA: TGTGCCAGCAGCTTGGTCGGCAGCTCTGGAAACACCATATATTTT
CDR3: CASSLVGSSGNTIYF

J: TRBJ1-2
D: .
V: TRBV4-1
size: few
DNA: TGCGCCAGCAGCCAAGACGGGGCCCTCTATGGCTACACCTTC
CDR3: CASSQDGALYGYTF

J: TRBJ2-5
D: TRBD2
V: TRBV15
size: many
DNA: TGTGCCACCAGCAGAGGGACTAGCGGTTCCCAAGAGACCCAGTACTTC
CDR3: CATSRGTSGSQETQYF

J: TRBJ2-5
D: TRBD1
V: TRBV6-1
size: .
DNA: TGTGCCAGCAGTGACTACAGGGGGCTAGAGACCCAGTACTTC
CDR3: CASSDYRGLETQYF

J: TRBJ2-4
D: .
V: TRBV20-1
size: .
DNA: TGCAGTGCTAGTTTCCTAGCCAAAAACATTCAGTACTTC
CDR3: CSASFLAKNIQYF

J: TRBJ2-1
D: .
V: TRBV20-1
size: .
DNA: TGCAGTGCGTCACTCGGGGGCAATGAGCAGTTCTTC
CDR3: CSASLGGNEQFF

J: TRBJ2-1
D: .
V: TRBV20-1
size: many
DNA: TGCAGTACTAGGGGGACCCTTAGCAATGAGCAGTTCTTC
CDR3: CSTRGTLSNEQFF

J: TRBJ2-5
D: TRBD2
V: TRBV6-6
size: .
DNA: TGTGCCAGCGGTGGACTAGCTGGGGAGACCCAGTACTTC
CDR3: CASGGLAGETQYF

J: TRBJ2-2
D: .
V: TRBV29-1
size: few
DNA: TGCAGCGTTGATGGGCCCCGGGGCGGGGAGCTGTTTTTT
CDR3: CSVDGPRGGELFF

J: TRBJ1-2
D: .
V: TRBV20-1
size: few
DNA: TGCAGTGCCGCACCAGGGCTGGACTATGGCTACACCTTC
CDR3: CSAAPGLDYGYTF

J: TRBJ2-5
D: .
V: TRBV20-1
size: .
DNA: TGCAGTGTAAGGGGTCTAGTGCAAGAGACCCAGTACTTC
CDR3: CSVRGLVQETQYF

J: TRBJ2-3
D: .
V: TRBV25-1
size: .
DNA: TGTGCCAGCAGTGAATTGAAGGAAGTGAGGGCAGCAGATACGCAGTATTTT
CDR3: CASSELKEVRAADTQYF

J: TRBJ2-6
D: .
V: TRBV6-4
size: once
DNA: TGTGCCAGCAGTGACCGATTCAGCAAGTCTGGGGCCAACGTCCTGACTTTC
CDR3: CASSDRFSKSGANVLTF

J: TRBJ2-1
D: TRBD1
V: TRBV2
size: .
DNA: TGTGCCAGCAGACAGGGGGAAAAGAAGGATGAGCAGTTCTTC
CDR3: CASRQGEKKDEQFF

J: TRBJ2-7
D: .
V: TRBV7-3
size: few
DNA: TGTGCCAGCAGCTTAACATGGGACCACGAGCAGTACTTC
CDR3: CASSLTWDHEQYF

J: TRBJ2-3
D: TRBD2
V: TRBV29-1
size: few
DNA: TGCAGCGTTGATGGGCTCGGGGGGGATACGCAGTATTTT
CDR3: CSVDGLGGDTQYF

J: TRBJ2-3
D: .
V: TRBV7-8
size: .
DNA: TGTGCCAGCAGCTTAGCGGCGACACCAAGCACAGATACGCAGTATTTT
CDR3: CASSLAATPSTDTQYF